This T cell receptor (delta chain) appears in the sequencing data of a study of gamma-delta chains in newborns, infants, children. Study-wide context: Microbial exposure reportedly drives polyclonal innate γδ T cell expansion after birth.

This clone qualifies as medium-sized. At the DNA level, this CDR3 is encoded by other sequences in the same sample as well. Germline lookup yields CDR1 GEAIGNYY and CDR2 EKD. The V gene end was trimmed by 1 base and the J gene end by 0 bases; junction bases not matched to a gene: 13. The CDR3 totals 18 residues. TCRdb reanalysed the reads via CATT. The sample has 3,300 or so delta-chain clones; 0.6% to 0.65% are singletons. The chain joins TRDV2 to TRDJ1, with 7 bases identical to TRDD3. The source material was blood. The receptor was derived from a child who was a newborn, infant or young child, either healthy, febrile or measles-vaccinated (not recorded which). The CDR3 loop reads CACDTGGGSTLYTDKLIF. CDR3 in DNA: TGTGCCTGTGACACGGGCGGGGGATCTACCTTGTACACCGATAAACTCATCTTT.